This T cell receptor beta chain is from a study of cytomegalovirus exposure and HLA in healthy donors. Produced via immunoSEQ multiplex PCR; TCRdb's table is partial and in-frame only. Seen here are about 280,000 clones, approximately 86% observed once, and the top ten hold 1%. CDR1 SNHLY and CDR2 FYNNEI come from the germline V gene. Trimming removed 2 bases from V and 0 bases from J, with 13 bases in between. The CDR3 has 17 residues. The source of this sequence is a woman between 18 and 29 years old in good health and CMV-seronegative. This sequence joins TRBV2 and TRBJ1-4, with D hard to call. Material for sequencing was PBMCs. CDR3 nucleotide sequence: TGTGCCAGCAGTGAAAAACGGAGAGTTGCAACTAATGAAAAACTGTTTTTT. As protein: CASSEKRRVATNEKLFF.